The 26 T cell receptor beta chains presented below share a single source sample, sequenced in a study of PD-1 blockade in classical Hodgkin lymphoma. Measured with immunoSEQ multiplex PCR; TCRdb has only the in-frame clones, and not every one. Of approximately 18,000 clones detected, more than 55% appear once; the ten largest clones hold roughly 8%. All the patients suffered relapse after autologous stem cell transplantation, and brentuximab vedotin exposure differed. The specimen was peripheral blood mononuclear cells (PBMCs), collected before the second cycle of nivolumab. All receptors derive from a human donor with classical Hodgkin lymphoma.

The CDR3: CASSSGSYNEQFF. The CDR3 DNA reads as TGTGCCAGCAGCTCCGGCTCCTACAATGAGCAGTTCTTC. V is TRBV5-6 and J is TRBJ2-1; D call uncertain. V was clipped by 3 bases and J by 0 bases, with 4 bases between them. CDR1 SGHDT and CDR2 YYEEEE come from the germline V gene. CDR3 size: 13 residues.

The J gene is TRBJ1-3, the V gene TRBV10-3; no firm D call. V was shortened by 5 bases and J by 0 bases, with 14 bases between the two germline ends. The CDR3 length is 16 residues. CDR1 ENHRY and CDR2 SYGVKD come from the germline V gene. The CDR3 coding sequence is TGTGCCATCAGTAACGGACGGGGTGGCTCTGGAAACACCATATATTTT. Translated: CAISNGRGGSGNTIYF.

In its sample, this clone was seen once. The chain combines TRBV6-5 with TRBJ1-1; tentative D call: TRBD1 (6 bases). The CDR3 sequence is 14 residues long. CDR1 is MNHEY and CDR2 is SVGAGI in the germline V gene. Trimming pared 4 bases from V and 1 base from J, leaving 10 bases between. CDR3 DNA sequence: TGTGCCAGCAGTTGGGTCAGGGGGAACACTGAAGCTTTCTTT. Its translation is CASSWVRGNTEAFF.

This rearrangement joins TRBV6-1 to TRBJ1-4; weak D call: TRBD1 (5 bases). V was clipped by 2 bases and J by 3 bases, with 10 bases between them. Germline lookup yields CDR1 MNHNS and CDR2 SASEGT. This CDR3 contains 15 residues. For the CDR3, the DNA is TGTGCCAGCAGTGAAACCAGGGAGCCTAATGAAAAACTGTTTTTT. Amino acids: CASSETREPNEKLFF.

Here the CDR3 DNA reads TGTGCCAGCAGTGCTAGCAGGGCCACAGATACGCAGTATTTT. As protein: CASSASRATDTQYF. The chain is built from TRBV27 and TRBJ2-3; D is tentatively TRBD1 or TRBD2 (5 bases each). From germline, CDR1 is MNHEY and CDR2 SMNVEV (reference sequence). Trimming pared 5 bases from V and 2 bases from J, leaving 11 bases between. This CDR3 has 14 residues.

The CDR3 here is CASSPPGASEKLFF. The CDR3 nucleotides read TGTGCCAGCTCACCCCCGGGGGCGAGTGAAAAACTGTTTTTT. The V call is TRBV18, the J call TRBJ1-4, with a tentative D call TRBD1 (6 bases). The CDR3 runs 14 residues. Per germline, CDR1 KGHSH and CDR2 LQKENI. V shed 3 bases and J shed 7 bases, with 12 bases lying between them.

The J gene is TRBJ2-7, the V gene TRBV7-2, with D perhaps TRBD2 (5 bases). From germline, CDR1 is SGHTA and CDR2 FQGNSA. The V end was cut by 3 bases, the J end by 6 bases, with 9 bases between. The CDR3 is 12 amino acids. In DNA form, the CDR3 reads TGTGCCAGCAGCTTGAGGGAGACCGAGCAGTACTTC. Residues: CASSLRETEQYF.

The table lists this clone with a few counts. The sample has other DNA sequences that encode this CDR3 too. The rearrangement joins TRBV2 to TRBJ2-7; 7 nucleotides agree with TRBD1. The V segment lost 6 bases and the J segment 4 bases; nucleotides outside the gene matches: 9. There are 14 residues in the CDR3. The germline gives CDR1 SNHLY, CDR2 FYNNEI. Here the CDR3 reads CASSRGQQSYEQYF. CDR3 nucleotide sequence: TGTGCCAGCAGCCGGGGACAGCAGTCATACGAGCAGTACTTC.

This clone was seen only a few times. The genes are TRBV2 and TRBJ1-1; tentative D call: TRBD1 (6 bases). This CDR3 is 14 amino acids long. Germline V gene lookup returns CDR1 SNHLY and CDR2 FYNNEI. The germline V and J ends were trimmed by 6 bases and 1 base, with 12 bases remaining between them. The CDR3 protein is CASRTDRRNTEAFF. The CDR3 region has the DNA TGTGCCAGCAGGACTGACAGGAGGAACACTGAAGCTTTCTTT.

This clone appeared a few times. The rearrangement uses TRBV2 and TRBJ2-6, with a tentative D call TRBD1 (6 bases). V dropped 6 bases and J dropped 0 bases, with 15 bases sitting between them. Germline V gene sequence: CDR1 SNHLY, CDR2 FYNNEI. CDR3 length: 17 residues. The CDR3 DNA reads as TGTGCCAGCAGCCGACGGCAGGGACACTCTGGGGCCAACGTCCTGACTTTC. It yields the protein CASSRRQGHSGANVLTF.

In this sample, this clone is medium-sized. The rearrangement uses TRBV6-5 and TRBJ2-5; D tentatively reads TRBD1 or TRBD2 (5 bases each). Germline CDR1 MNHEY, CDR2 SVGAGI. Trimming cost V 3 bases and J 5 bases, with 13 bases left between them. The CDR3 is 14 amino acids. The CDR3 DNA is TGTGCCAGCAGTTATCACGGGACGAAGGAGACCCAGTACTTC. Amino acid sequence: CASSYHGTKETQYF.

The chain has TRBV27 and TRBJ2-1; 7 nucleotides match TRBD2. The CDR3 length is 14 residues. Trimming at V came to 1 base and at J to 7 bases, leaving 4 bases not matched to a gene. Germline V gives CDR1 MNHEY, CDR2 SMNVEV (reference sequence). The CDR3 protein is CASSLYRTSNEQFF. Written as DNA, the CDR3 is TGTGCCAGCAGTTTATACCGGACTAGTAATGAGCAGTTCTTC.

The V gene is TRBV7-9, the J gene TRBJ1-4; TRBD1 aligns across 10 bases. Germline CDR1 is SEHNR and CDR2 is FQNEAQ (reference sequence). The V gene end was trimmed by 5 bases and the J gene end by 5 bases; junction bases not matched to a gene: 2. This CDR3 is built from 14 residues. The CDR3 reads CASSRGQGNEKLFF. The CDR3 DNA reads as TGTGCCAGCAGCCGGGGACAGGGGAATGAAAAACTGTTTTTT.

The chain couples TRBV5-1 to TRBJ2-1, with 9 nucleotides matching TRBD1. Germline V gene sequence: CDR1 SGHRS, CDR2 YFSETQ. The J segment lost 4 bases and the V segment lost 4 bases, leaving 9 bases of the junction unmatched. This CDR3 has 16 amino acids. The CDR3 spells CASSLEGQGLYNEQFF. The DNA for the CDR3 is TGCGCCAGCAGCCTCGAGGGACAGGGCTTGTACAATGAGCAGTTCTTC.

V usage is TRBV7-9 and J usage is TRBJ1-4; the D is unclear. Germline CDR1 SEHNR, CDR2 FQNEAQ (reference sequence). The CDR3 has 13 amino acids. The germline V and J ends were trimmed by 4 bases and 8 bases, with 11 bases remaining between them. This chain's CDR3 is CASSWSLDEKLFF. DNA of the CDR3: TGTGCCAGCAGCTGGTCCCTGGACGAAAAACTGTTTTTT.

The V and J genes are TRBV4-1 and TRBJ1-2, with no clear D. The CDR3 spans 15 residues. V was pared by 0 bases and J by 0 bases, with 8 bases between. CDR1 and CDR2 (germline): MGHRA, YSYEKL. CDR3 DNA sequence: TGCGCCAGCAGCCAAGAGCCAGCCTCTAACTATGGCTACACCTTC. It codes for CASSQEPASNYGYTF.

This clone occurred a few times. The chain recombines TRBV6-6 with TRBJ2-7, with D possibly TRBD2 on 6 matching bases. The germline V and J ends were trimmed by 0 bases and 5 bases, with 11 bases remaining between them. The CDR3 has 14 amino acids. The germline CDR1 and CDR2 sequences are MNHNY and SVGAGI (reference sequence). This chain's CDR3 is CASSYSGGRDEQYF. The CDR3, as DNA: TGTGCCAGCAGTTACTCTGGAGGGAGAGACGAGCAGTACTTC.

This clone is classed as medium-sized. This sequence joins TRBV9 and TRBJ2-3, with D possibly TRBD2 on 6 matching bases. The germline V gene has CDR1 SGDLS and CDR2 YYNGEE. The CDR3 runs 15 residues. With 1 base removed from V and 3 bases from J, the gap between germline ends came to 12 bases. The CDR3 here is CASSVRGSVTDTQYF. The CDR3 DNA reads TGTGCCAGCAGCGTACGGGGGAGCGTAACAGATACGCAGTATTTT.

The J gene is TRBJ1-1, the V gene TRBV9, with D hard to call. CDR3 length: 15 residues. V was pared by 0 bases and J by 0 bases, with 9 bases between. CDR1 is SGDLS and CDR2 is YYNGEE in the germline V gene. CDR3 nucleotides: TGTGCCAGCAGCGTAGACGCAGAGCTGAACACTGAAGCTTTCTTT. Translated: CASSVDAELNTEAFF. The full variable domain, with the rest looked up from reference TRBV9 and TRBJ1-1, is DSGVTQTPKHLITATGQRVTLRCSPRSGDLSVYWYQQSLDQGLQFLIQYYNGEERAKGNILERFSAQQFPDLHSELNLSSLELGDSALYFCASSVDAELNTEAFFGQGTRLTVV.

This clone was seen only once. The rearrangement links TRBV5-1 to TRBJ2-7; D gene uncertain. The CDR3 length is 15 residues. Looked up from germline, CDR1 is SGHRS and CDR2 is YFSETQ. The V and J ends lost 4 bases and 0 bases respectively, with 14 bases between them. CDR3: CASSLKPQPSYEQYF. CDR3 sequence (DNA): TGCGCCAGCAGCCTGAAGCCCCAGCCCTCCTACGAGCAGTACTTC.

For this clone: The junction shows a germline mismatch at one end, possibly a read error. V gene TRBV11-2 combines with J gene TRBJ2-1; D not certain. The germline CDR1 and CDR2 sequences are SGHAT and FQNNGV. The CDR3 sequence is 13 residues long. CDR3 DNA: TGTGCCAGCAGTTTCGGGCTAATCAATCAGCAGTTCTTC. Translation gives CASSFGLINQQFF.

This clone was seen more than once but under ten times. V is TRBV7-3 and J is TRBJ2-1; 9 nucleotides match TRBD2. The CDR3 is 15 residues long. With V trimmed by 4 bases and J by 4 bases, 5 bases remained unmatched. Germline values: CDR1 SGHTA, CDR2 FQGTGA. The CDR3 bases are TGTGCCAGCAGCTCAGGGCTAGCGGGGTACAATGAGCAGTTCTTC. It specifies CASSSGLAGYNEQFF.

There are a few counts of this clone. The chain combines TRBV11-2 with TRBJ2-7; 9 bases map to TRBD2. CDR1 SGHAT and CDR2 FQNNGV come from the germline V gene. The CDR3 sequence is 14 residues long. The DNA of the CDR3 is TGTGCTACTGAGGTAGCGGGAGCGGGCTACGAGCAGTACTTC. It codes for CATEVAGAGYEQYF.

The J gene is TRBJ2-2, the V gene TRBV25-1, with 7 bases that match TRBD2. The CDR3 consists of 17 residues. The germline gives CDR1 MGHDK, CDR2 SYGVNS. J gave up 6 bases and V 4 bases, and 14 bases lay outside the gene matches. Here the CDR3 reads CASSVAKRDHLAGELFF. The CDR3 DNA reads TGTGCCAGCAGTGTAGCCAAGCGGGATCACCTGGCCGGGGAGCTGTTTTTT.

The chain uses TRBV13 and TRBJ2-7, with a possible D match to TRBD1 (6 bases). V lost 5 bases and J 6 bases, leaving 14 bases between the germline ends. The CDR3 is made up of 13 amino acids. Germline V lookup: CDR1 PRHDT, CDR2 FYEKMQ (reference sequence). The CDR3 here is CASSVTRGAEQYF. For the CDR3, the DNA is TGTGCCAGCAGCGTTACCAGGGGTGCCGAGCAGTACTTC.

The chain employs TRBV9 and TRBJ2-5; perhaps TRBD1 as D (5 bases). The germline V and J ends were trimmed by 5 bases and 7 bases, with 12 bases remaining between them. CDR1 and CDR2 (germline): SGDLS, YYNGEE. CDR3 length: 12 residues. The DNA for the CDR3 is TGTGCCAGCAGTCCCCAGACAGCGACCCAGTACTTC. The encoded protein is CASSPQTATQYF.